The clone carrying this T cell receptor beta chain was counted at least ten times. The antigen remains unidentified. Sequenced by immunoSEQ multiplex PCR; TCRdb stores in-frame clones only, minus some. Seen here are 470,000 or so clones, over 70% observed once, and the top ten hold roughly an eighth. The record originates from a study of shared clonotypes between healthy human individuals. Study outcomes and limitations: Sampling covered blood only; tissue repertoires likely differ.

The sequence derives from a middle-aged woman in good health. Some clones in this sample may be carry-over from other donors' samples. The sample comprised PBMCs.

CDR3: CASSTSGRAREQYF. The CDR3 DNA reads TGCGCCAGCAGCACTAGCGGGAGGGCCAGGGAGCAGTACTTC. The gene calls are TRBV5-1 and TRBJ2-5, with 13 bases identical to TRBD2. The CDR3 sequence is 14 residues long. V gave up 4 bases and J gave up 11 bases; unmatched junction bases: 8. Germline CDR1 reads SGHRS; CDR2 reads YFSETQ. Variable domain in full (rest from reference TRBV5-1 and TRBJ2-5): KAGVTQTPRYLIKTRGQQVTLSCSPISGHRSVSWYQQTPGQGLQFLFEYFSETQRNKGNFPGRFSGRQFSNSRSEMNVSTLELGDSALYLCASSTSGRAREQYFGPGTRLLVL.